What follows are 23 T cell receptor beta chains derived from one specimen sequenced in a study of blood T cell repertoires in COVID-19. The data were produced by immunoSEQ multiplex PCR, yet TCRdb's version contains in-frame clones alone and is incomplete. Seen here are tens of thousands of clones, roughly 82% observed once, and the top ten hold around 22%. The sequencing sample was made of peripheral blood. These receptors were obtained from an older woman with acute or convalescent COVID-19.

The genes are TRBV24-1 and TRBJ1-2; weak D call: TRBD1 (5 bases). Trimming took off 2 bases at V and 6 bases at J, with 9 bases between the two ends. Germline values: CDR1 KGHDR, CDR2 SFDVKD. The CDR3 sequence is 13 residues long. The CDR3 loop reads CATSDWQGNGYTF. CDR3 in DNA: TGTGCCACCAGTGATTGGCAGGGAAATGGCTACACCTTC.

V gene TRBV19 combines with J gene TRBJ2-1, with 12 bases matching TRBD2. CDR1 and CDR2 (germline): LNHDA, SQIVND (reference sequence). V was clipped by 8 bases and J by 0 bases; unmatched bases: 2. The CDR3 spans 15 residues. CDR3 DNA: TGTGCCAGTCTAGCGGGGGGGTTCTCCTACAATGAGCAGTTCTTC. Its protein product is CASLAGGFSYNEQFF.

This chain uses TRBV29-1 with TRBJ2-3; tentatively, D is TRBD1 (5 bases). The V end was cut by 6 bases, the J end by 4 bases, with 17 bases between. CDR3 length: 14 amino acids. Per germline, CDR1 SQVTM and CDR2 ANQGSEA. The CDR3 loop is CSVSSIREADTQYF. CDR3 sequence (DNA): TGCAGCGTCTCTTCTATCAGGGAAGCAGATACGCAGTATTTT.

The rearrangement joins TRBV10-1 to TRBJ1-2, with 10 nucleotides matching TRBD1. This CDR3 region has 16 residues. Germline lookup yields CDR1 WNHNN and CDR2 SYGVQD (reference sequence). The ends lost 1 base at V and 4 bases at J; junction bases unmatched: 6. The CDR3 nucleotides read TGCGCCAGCAGTGAGTTACAAGGACAGGGGGGCTATGGCTACACCTTC. Translated: CASSELQGQGGYGYTF.

This clone was counted between two and nine times. The chain recombines TRBV7-3 with TRBJ2-3; unclear D gene. Trimming stripped 1 base from V and 1 base from J, with 6 bases between. The CDR3 contains 14 residues. From germline, CDR1 is SGHTA and CDR2 FQGTGA. The CDR3 is CASSLISGTDTQYF. CDR3 bases: TGTGCCAGCAGCTTAATATCAGGCACAGATACGCAGTATTTT.

The V and J genes are TRBV19 and TRBJ2-2, with TRBD2 as a possible D gene (6 bases). Trimming cost V 7 bases and J 5 bases, with 14 bases left between them. CDR3 length: 14 amino acids. Germline values: CDR1 LNHDA, CDR2 SQIVND (reference sequence). CDR3 amino acids: CASMVGGGTGELFF. The CDR3 DNA follows: TGTGCCAGTATGGTCGGGGGTGGTACCGGGGAGCTGTTTTTT.

This sequence joins TRBV24-1 and TRBJ2-2, with 9 bases lining up with TRBD1. V shed 2 bases, J shed 7 bases, and the junction held 10 bases outside the gene matches. Germline loops: CDR1 KGHDR, CDR2 SFDVKD. The CDR3 sequence is 17 residues long. The DNA for the CDR3 is TGTGCCACCAGTGATTCTGGGGGGACAGGGAATCGCGGGGAGCTGTTTTTT. Translation gives CATSDSGGTGNRGELFF.

This clone was detected once. The rearrangement uses TRBV7-2 and TRBJ2-7; D perhaps matches TRBD1 (6 bases). V was clipped by 5 bases and J by 7 bases, with 18 bases between them. Per the germline V gene, CDR1 is SGHTA and CDR2 is FQGNSA. This CDR3 spans 14 amino acids. This chain's CDR3 is CASSRVGGDTEQYF. CDR3 coding DNA: TGTGCCAGCAGCCGTGTAGGGGGTGACACAGAGCAGTACTTC.

The V and J genes are TRBV5-6 and TRBJ2-2; 11 nucleotides align to TRBD2. CDR1 is SGHDT, CDR2 YYEEEE, per germline. This CDR3 is 18 amino acids long. V lost 2 bases and J lost 1; bases outside the gene matches: 7. CDR3 sequence reads: CASSFLGLAGGNTGELFF. The CDR3 DNA follows: TGTGCCAGCAGCTTTCTCGGTCTAGCGGGGGGGAACACCGGGGAGCTGTTTTTT.

The chain links TRBV4-2 to TRBJ1-4; no reliable D call. The CDR3 has 13 amino acids. Germline V gene data show CDR1 as LGHNA and CDR2 as YNFKEQ. V was cut by 0 bases and J by 11 bases, with 10 bases left in between. CDR3 sequence (DNA): TGTGCCAGCAGCCAAGATTTAGGGAGGAAACTGTTTTTT. Protein product: CASSQDLGRKLFF.

This sequence joins TRBV12-5 and TRBJ1-1, with a weak D call TRBD1 (5 bases). Germline CDR1 LGHNT, CDR2 FRNRAP. V was cut by 6 bases and J by 2 bases, with 13 bases left in between. The CDR3 extends over 14 amino acids. CDR3 protein: CASGSREGNTEAFF. The CDR3 bases are TGTGCTAGTGGGTCCAGGGAGGGTAACACTGAAGCTTTCTTT.

This chain joins TRBV6-5 and TRBJ1-3, with D tentatively TRBD1 (5 bases). Trimming shortened V by 5 bases and J by 7 bases, and 9 bases separated the two germline ends. The germline V gene has CDR1 MNHEY and CDR2 SVGAGI. The CDR3 consists of 12 residues. CDR3 sequence reads: CASSTGGNTIYF. In nucleotides, the CDR3 is TGTGCCAGCAGTACCGGGGGGAACACCATATATTTT.

J is TRBJ2-5 and V is TRBV9; D is perhaps TRBD1 (6 bases). The CDR3 has 14 amino acids. V shed 3 bases and J shed 2 bases, with 11 bases lying between them. Germline V gene lookup returns CDR1 SGDLS and CDR2 YYNGEE. CDR3 sequence reads: CASSASTGQETQYF. For the CDR3, the DNA is TGTGCCAGCAGCGCCTCGACAGGTCAAGAGACCCAGTACTTC.

The chain has TRBV19 and TRBJ1-1; D is perhaps TRBD1 (5 bases). V was clipped by 9 bases and J by 4 bases, with 18 bases between them. The length of the CDR3 is 14 residues. Germline V CDR1 and CDR2: LNHDA, SQIVND (reference sequence). In DNA, the CDR3 is TGTGCCAGCAACCCAGACAGTGGACGCACTGAAGCTTTCTTT. Translated, it gives CASNPDSGRTEAFF.

The gene calls are TRBV7-6 and TRBJ1-1; no clear D. Germline-derived CDR1 and CDR2 are SGHVS and FNYEAQ. V was pared by 4 bases and J by 1 base, with 7 bases between. The CDR3 sequence is 13 residues long. CDR3 loop: CASSSLGNTEAFF. In nucleotides, the CDR3 is TGTGCCAGCAGCTCACTAGGGAACACTGAAGCTTTCTTT.

Only a few counts were recorded for this clone. The chain has TRBV18 and TRBJ2-5; TRBD1 matches 10 bases. The CDR3 has 15 amino acids. Germline V gives CDR1 KGHSH, CDR2 LQKENI. Trimming removed 4 bases from V and 5 bases from J; junction bases left unmatched: 7. CDR3 amino acids: CASSLGQGLTETQYF. Here the CDR3 DNA reads TGTGCCAGCTCACTGGGACAGGGGCTCACGGAGACCCAGTACTTC. Combining the CDR3 with reference TRBV18 and TRBJ2-5 gives the whole variable domain NAGVMQNPRHLVRRRGQEARLRCSPMKGHSHVYWYRQLPEEGLKFMVYLQKENIIDESGMPKERFSAEFPKEGPSILRIQQVVRGDSAAYFCASSLGQGLTETQYFGPGTRLLVL.

The chain combines TRBV24-1 with TRBJ2-2; maybe TRBD1 (6 bases). V was clipped by 1 base and J by 4 bases, with 12 bases between them. The CDR3 covers 16 residues. Germline V gene lookup returns CDR1 KGHDR and CDR2 SFDVKD. The DNA of the CDR3 is TGTGCCACCAGTGATTTTCAACAGGGTACCACCGGGGAGCTGTTTTTT. The encoded protein is CATSDFQQGTTGELFF.

This clone turned up a few times. V usage is TRBV7-8 and J usage is TRBJ1-6; 7 bases align to TRBD1. From germline, CDR1 is SGHVS and CDR2 FQNEAQ. The CDR3 totals 17 residues. V lost 2 bases to trimming and J lost 10 bases; unmatched junction nucleotides: 14. The CDR3 DNA reads TGTGCCAGCAGCTTAAGTACAGGGGCCGTACTTGTATCACCCCTCCACTTT. It codes for CASSLSTGAVLVSPLHF.

The rearrangement joins TRBV2 to TRBJ1-5; TRBD1 is a possible D gene (5 bases). From germline, CDR1 is SNHLY and CDR2 FYNNEI. Trimming cost V 4 bases and J 3 bases, with 10 bases left between them. The CDR3 is 14 amino acids. CDR3 region: CASSVRQINQPQHF. The CDR3 DNA sequence: TGTGCCAGCAGTGTTCGACAGATCAATCAGCCCCAGCATTTT.

V usage is TRBV7-8 and J usage is TRBJ1-5, with 10 bases fitting TRBD1. The germline V gene encodes CDR1 SGHVS and CDR2 FQNEAQ. The CDR3 runs 15 residues. J gave up 5 bases and V 4 bases, and 5 bases lay outside the gene matches. CDR3 nucleotide sequence: TGTGCCAGCAGCTCACGGACAGGGGGTTATCAGCCCCAGCATTTT. Protein sequence: CASSSRTGGYQPQHF.

V and J are TRBV19 and TRBJ2-2; 9 nucleotides match TRBD1. Per germline, CDR1 LNHDA and CDR2 SQIVND (reference sequence). Trimming cost V 6 bases and J 6 bases; bases outside gene matches: 5. The CDR3 covers 14 residues. The CDR3 DNA is TGTGCCAGTAGATCTCGGGACAGGGCCGGGGAGCTGTTTTTT. As protein: CASRSRDRAGELFF.

CDR3 in amino acids: CASSPVRGTGNTIYF. CDR3 in DNA: TGTGCCAGCAGCCCGGTGCGAGGGACTGGAAACACCATATATTTT. This rearrangement joins TRBV14 to TRBJ1-3; D unresolved. Trimming stripped 4 bases from V and 2 bases from J, with 12 bases between. The CDR3 consists of 15 residues. Germline-derived CDR1 and CDR2 are SGHDN and FVKESK.

J is TRBJ1-4 and V is TRBV2, with D perhaps matching TRBD1 (6 bases). This CDR3 region has 15 residues. Deletions cut 1 base from V and 4 bases from J, with 10 bases between. Germline CDR1 SNHLY, CDR2 FYNNEI. The DNA of the CDR3 is TGTGCCAGCAGTGAAGGGGGGCAGGGTAATGAAAAACTGTTTTTT. It translates to CASSEGGQGNEKLFF. Looking up the rest from reference TRBV2 and TRBJ1-4 gives the full variable domain: EPEVTQTPSHQVTQMGQEVILRCVPISNHLYFYWYRQILGQKVEFLVSFYNNEISEKSEIFDDQFSVERPDGSNFTLKIRSTKLEDSAMYFCASSEGGQGNEKLFFGSGTQLSVL.